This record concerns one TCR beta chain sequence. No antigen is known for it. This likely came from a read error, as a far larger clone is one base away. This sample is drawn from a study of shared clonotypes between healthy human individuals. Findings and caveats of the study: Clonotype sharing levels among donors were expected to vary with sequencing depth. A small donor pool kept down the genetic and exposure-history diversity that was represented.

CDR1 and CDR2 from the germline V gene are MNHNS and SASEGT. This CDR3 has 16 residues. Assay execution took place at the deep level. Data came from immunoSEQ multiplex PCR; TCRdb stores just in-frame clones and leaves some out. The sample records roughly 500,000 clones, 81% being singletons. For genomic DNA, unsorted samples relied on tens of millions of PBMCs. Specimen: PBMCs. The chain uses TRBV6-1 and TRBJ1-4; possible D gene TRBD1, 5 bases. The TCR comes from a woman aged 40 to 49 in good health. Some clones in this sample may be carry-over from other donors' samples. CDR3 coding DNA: TGTGACAGCAGTGAAAGAGCGGGGGAAGGAAGTGAAAAACTGTTTTTT. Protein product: CDSSERAGEGSEKLFF.